This passage covers 15 T cell receptor beta chains from one sample sequenced in a study of untreated major depressive disorder (dated by TCRdb to 2016 to 2019). The library was obtained by the immunoSEQ multiplex PCR assay. The immuneACCESS repertoire file appears here via TCRdb, limited to in-frame rearrangements. These files lack a portion of the clones; in checked studies, under half of the deficit traces to unresolved V genes, and the cause of the others is not known. The sample table records tens of thousands of clones; more than 75% of these occur just once. The ten top clones hold approximately 5.1% of the sample. The sequencing input was CD4+ T cells from PBMCs. These receptor sequences come from a young woman in good health.

The chain joins TRBV7-9 to TRBJ1-2; D may be TRBD1 (5 bases). V was pared by 0 bases and J by 10 bases, with 12 bases between. CDR3 length: 13 amino acids. Germline V gene data show CDR1 as SEHNR and CDR2 as FQNEAQ (reference sequence). For the CDR3, the DNA is TGTGCCAGCAGCTTAGCGGGGGGAAATGACTACACCTTC. This codes for CASSLAGGNDYTF.

The chain combines TRBV11-2 with TRBJ1-3; D uncertain. The CDR3 sequence is 13 residues long. The germline gives CDR1 SGHAT, CDR2 FQNNGV. Trimming took 1 base from V and 7 from J, leaving 8 bases between them. CDR3: CASSLGPGNTIYF. CDR3 coding DNA: TGTGCCAGCAGCTTAGGTCCGGGGAACACCATATATTTT.

V gene TRBV6-4 combines with J gene TRBJ1-5; TRBD1 matches 10 bases. The V gene's germline CDR1 is MRHNA and CDR2 SNTAGT. The V segment lost 8 bases and the J segment 2 bases; nucleotides outside the gene matches: 12. This CDR3 spans 17 amino acids. The CDR3 region is CASSWDRGKGRNQPQHF. CDR3 in DNA: TGTGCCAGCTCGTGGGACAGGGGAAAAGGTCGCAATCAGCCCCAGCATTTT.

The V and J genes are TRBV4-2 and TRBJ1-2; D unclear. This CDR3 comprises 14 residues. Trimming removed 0 bases from V and 2 bases from J, with 7 bases in between. The germline gives CDR1 LGHNA, CDR2 YNFKEQ. CDR3 region: CASSQESSNYGYTF. In nucleotides, the CDR3 is TGTGCCAGCAGCCAAGAGAGCAGCAACTATGGCTACACCTTC.

The rearrangement joins TRBV6-1 to TRBJ1-5; D perhaps matches TRBD1 (5 bases). Germline V gene data show CDR1 as MNHNS and CDR2 as SASEGT. The V end lost 6 bases, the J end lost 3 bases, and 9 bases lay between the germline ends. This CDR3 comprises 13 residues. The CDR3, as DNA: TGTGCCAGCAGATGGGACCTCAATCAGCCCCAGCATTTT. Translated: CASRWDLNQPQHF.

The J gene is TRBJ2-7, the V gene TRBV28; tentatively, D is TRBD1 (5 bases). In germline, CDR1 is MDHEN, CDR2 SYDVKM. Trimming took 5 bases from V and 12 from J, leaving 17 bases between them. CDR3 length: 12 residues. The CDR3: CASSPTGYLGYF. The CDR3, as DNA: TGTGCCAGCAGTCCTACAGGTTATCTTGGGTACTTC.

This chain connects TRBV28 to TRBJ2-7, with 8 bases identical to TRBD1. Per germline, CDR1 MDHEN and CDR2 SYDVKM. The V and J ends lost 5 bases and 4 bases, in that order; junction bases with no gene match: 4. The CDR3 extends over 13 amino acids. CDR3 loop: CASSGTGLYEQYF. CDR3 in DNA: TGTGCCAGCAGTGGGACAGGTTTGTACGAGCAGTACTTC.

The rearrangement links TRBV19 to TRBJ2-3, with 7 bases aligning to TRBD1. The CDR3 totals 13 residues. J lost 6 bases, V lost 10 bases, and 10 bases had no gene match. CDR1 is LNHDA and CDR2 is SQIVND in the germline V gene (reference sequence). CDR3 sequence (DNA): TGTGCCACCCGGGACAGCTCGCAGGATACGCAGTATTTT. Its translation: CATRDSSQDTQYF.

The table lists this clone with a few counts. V gene TRBV7-8 combines with J gene TRBJ1-2, with a weak D call TRBD1 (6 bases). The V and J ends lost 5 bases and 8 bases respectively, with 15 bases between them. The germline V gene encodes CDR1 SGHVS and CDR2 FQNEAQ. The CDR3 covers 13 residues. CDR3 sequence: CASSGEPQGGYTF. CDR3 coding DNA: TGTGCCAGCAGCGGAGAACCACAGGGAGGCTACACCTTC.

The chain has TRBV7-2 and TRBJ1-6, with no clear D. V was cut by 2 bases and J by 5 bases, with 7 bases left in between. CDR1 is SGHTA and CDR2 is FQGNSA in the germline V gene. This CDR3 is 14 amino acids long. CDR3 DNA: TGTGCCAGCAGCTTAAGTGGCGATAATTCACCCCTCCACTTT. This sequence encodes CASSLSGDNSPLHF. Full variable domain (outside the CDR3, taken from reference TRBV7-2 and TRBJ1-6): GAGVSQSPSNKVTEKGKDVELRCDPISGHTALYWYRQSLGQGLEFLIYFQGNSAPDKSGLPSDRFSAERTGGSVSTLTIQRTQQEDSAVYLCASSLSGDNSPLHFGNGTRLTVT.

The chain carries TRBV11-2 and TRBJ1-1, with D unresolved. Germline loops: CDR1 SGHAT, CDR2 FQNNGV. Trimming cost V 2 bases and J 8 bases, with 6 bases left between them. This CDR3 has 11 residues. CDR3 DNA: TGTGCCAGCAGCTTAAAGTGGGAAGCTTTCTTT. It yields the protein CASSLKWEAFF.

This clone was seen once. This sequence joins TRBV4-3 and TRBJ1-4, with D unresolved. In germline, CDR1 is LGHNA, CDR2 YSLEER. This CDR3 region has 17 residues. V was clipped by 0 bases and J by 0 bases, with 11 bases between them. In nucleotides, the CDR3 is TGCGCCAGCAGCCAAGATCTAGGAACAGCAACTAATGAAAAACTGTTTTTT. Translated, it gives CASSQDLGTATNEKLFF.

J is TRBJ1-5 and V is TRBV7-8; possibly TRBD1 for D (6 bases). V lost 8 bases, J lost 6 bases, and 11 bases lay in between. The CDR3 has 12 amino acids. Germline CDR1 and CDR2: SGHVS and FQNEAQ. CDR3 nucleotides: TGTGCCAGCGGGGGGGCGGGTCAGCCCCAGCATTTT. Translating it yields CASGGAGQPQHF.

The chain recombines TRBV9 with TRBJ1-3; 7 bases match TRBD1. After removal of 3 bases from V and 2 bases from J, the junction contained 8 bases not matched to a gene. The CDR3 is 16 amino acids. CDR1 and CDR2 (germline): SGDLS, YYNGEE. CDR3 DNA sequence: TGTGCCAGCAGCGAGGGCCCACAGGGGACTGGAAACACCATATATTTT. Encoded protein: CASSEGPQGTGNTIYF.

This sequence joins TRBV11-2 and TRBJ1-6, with D possibly matching TRBD1 (5 bases). The germline CDR1 and CDR2 sequences are SGHAT and FQNNGV. V was trimmed by 7 bases and J by 0 bases, leaving 10 bases between them. The CDR3 loop spans 15 amino acids. The CDR3 DNA follows: TGTGCCAGCAAAGGGGAAAGCTCCTATAATTCACCCCTCCACTTT. It yields the protein CASKGESSYNSPLHF.